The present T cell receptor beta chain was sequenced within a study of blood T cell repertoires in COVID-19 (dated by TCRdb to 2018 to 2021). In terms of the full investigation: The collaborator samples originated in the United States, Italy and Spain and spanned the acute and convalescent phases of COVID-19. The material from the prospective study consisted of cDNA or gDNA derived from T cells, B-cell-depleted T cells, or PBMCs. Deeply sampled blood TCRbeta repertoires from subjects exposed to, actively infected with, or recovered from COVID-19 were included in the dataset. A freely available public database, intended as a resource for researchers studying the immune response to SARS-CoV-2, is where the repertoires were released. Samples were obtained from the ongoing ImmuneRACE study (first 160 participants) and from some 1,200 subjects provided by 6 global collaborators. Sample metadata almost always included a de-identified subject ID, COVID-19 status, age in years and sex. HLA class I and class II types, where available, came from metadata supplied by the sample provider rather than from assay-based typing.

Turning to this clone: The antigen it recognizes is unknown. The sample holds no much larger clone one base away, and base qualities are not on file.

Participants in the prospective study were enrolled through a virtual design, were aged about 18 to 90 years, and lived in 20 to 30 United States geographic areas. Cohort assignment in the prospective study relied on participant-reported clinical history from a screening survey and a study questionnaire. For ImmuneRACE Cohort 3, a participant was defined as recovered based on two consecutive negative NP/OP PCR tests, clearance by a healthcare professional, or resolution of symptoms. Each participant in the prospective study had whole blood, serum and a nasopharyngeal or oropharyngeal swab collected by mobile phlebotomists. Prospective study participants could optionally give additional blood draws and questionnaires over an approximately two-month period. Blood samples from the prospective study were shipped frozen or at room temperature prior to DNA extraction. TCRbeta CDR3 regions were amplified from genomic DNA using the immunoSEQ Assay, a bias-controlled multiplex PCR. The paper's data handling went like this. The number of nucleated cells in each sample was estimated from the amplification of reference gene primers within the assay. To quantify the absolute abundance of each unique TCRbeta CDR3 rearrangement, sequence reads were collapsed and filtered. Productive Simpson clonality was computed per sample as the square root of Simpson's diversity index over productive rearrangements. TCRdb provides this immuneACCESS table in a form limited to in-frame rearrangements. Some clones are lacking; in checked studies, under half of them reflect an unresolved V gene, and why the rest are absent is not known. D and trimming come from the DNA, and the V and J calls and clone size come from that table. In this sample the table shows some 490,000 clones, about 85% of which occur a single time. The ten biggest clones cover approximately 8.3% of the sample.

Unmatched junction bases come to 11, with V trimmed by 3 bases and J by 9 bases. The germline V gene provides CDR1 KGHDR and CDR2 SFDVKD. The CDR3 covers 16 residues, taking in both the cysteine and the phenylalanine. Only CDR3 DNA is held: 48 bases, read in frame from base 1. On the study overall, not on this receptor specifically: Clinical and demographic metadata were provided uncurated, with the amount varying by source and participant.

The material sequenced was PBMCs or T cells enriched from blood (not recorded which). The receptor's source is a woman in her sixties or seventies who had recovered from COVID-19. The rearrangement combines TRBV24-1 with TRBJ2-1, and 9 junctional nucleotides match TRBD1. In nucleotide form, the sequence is TGTGCCACCAGTGATCCCGGGACAGGGACAGTGAGTGAGCAGTTCTTC. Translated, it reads CATSDPGTGTVSEQFF.